The 8 T cell receptor beta chains below were found in one sample sequenced in a study of cytomegalovirus exposure and HLA in healthy donors. 13 Jbeta primers and 60 Vbeta primers were used for the PCR. Assay: immunoSEQ multiplex PCR; the TCRdb copy retains only in-frame clones and omits some. The sample contains 150,000 to 200,000 clones, 65% to 70% of which appear only once. Input material: PBMCs. These TCRs come from a woman aged 18-29 years in good health and CMV-seropositive.

V and J are TRBV2 and TRBJ1-5, with 7 positions matching TRBD1. The germline V gene encodes CDR1 SNHLY and CDR2 FYNNEI. The V segment lost 2 bases and the J segment 3 bases; nucleotides outside the gene matches: 10. The CDR3 is 17 amino acids. The CDR3 reads CASSELHRGDFNQPQHF. The CDR3 nucleotides are TGTGCCAGCAGTGAACTACACAGGGGCGATTTCAATCAGCCCCAGCATTTT.

As to this clone: At the DNA level, this CDR3 is encoded by other sequences in the same sample as well. V usage is TRBV18 and J usage is TRBJ2-7; D is ambiguous. V lost 2 bases and J lost 2, with 7 bases in between. Germline-derived CDR1 and CDR2 are KGHSH and LQKENI. The CDR3 spans 13 residues. The CDR3, as DNA: TGTGCCAGCTCACCAGGCGGTACCTACGAGCAGTACTTC. This encodes CASSPGGTYEQYF. Full variable domain (missing parts from reference TRBV18 and TRBJ2-7): NAGVMQNPRHLVRRRGQEARLRCSPMKGHSHVYWYRQLPEEGLKFMVYLQKENIIDESGMPKERFSAEFPKEGPSILRIQQVVRGDSAAYFCASSPGGTYEQYFGPGTRLTVT.

This clone came up a few times. V gene TRBV6-6 combines with J gene TRBJ2-2; D gene unclear. The germline CDR1 and CDR2 sequences are MNHNY and SVGAGI (reference sequence). The CDR3 contains 15 residues. V was trimmed by 0 bases and J by 1 base, leaving 6 bases between them. The CDR3 region has the DNA TGTGCCAGCAGTTACTCACGCGGGAACACCGGGGAGCTGTTTTTT. Translated: CASSYSRGNTGELFF.

This chain connects TRBV4-2 to TRBJ1-4; D perhaps matches TRBD1 (6 bases). CDR3 size: 15 residues. Per the germline V gene, CDR1 is LGHNA and CDR2 is YNFKEQ. Trimming pared 4 bases from V and 7 bases from J, leaving 16 bases between. The CDR3 sequence: CASSPGEQIGEKLFF. CDR3 in DNA: TGTGCCAGCAGCCCAGGGGAACAGATCGGTGAAAAACTGTTTTTT.

This clone was found a few times. The gene calls are TRBV14 and TRBJ1-4; TRBD1 might be the D (5 bases). This CDR3 region has 15 residues. V was trimmed by 3 bases and J by 7 bases, leaving 15 bases between them. CDR1 and CDR2 (germline): SGHDN, FVKESK. DNA for the CDR3: TGTGCCAGCAGCCAGACAGTCACGACAGTTGAAAAACTGTTTTTT. Its protein product is CASSQTVTTVEKLFF.

This clone was recorded only once. This chain uses TRBV19 with TRBJ1-4; D might be TRBD1 (5 bases). Germline V gene lookup returns CDR1 LNHDA and CDR2 SQIVND (reference sequence). V was clipped by 1 base and J by 7 bases, with 7 bases between them. This CDR3 comprises 13 residues. Here the CDR3 DNA reads TGTGCCAGTAGTATAGGGACAATTGAAAAACTGTTTTTT. Translation gives CASSIGTIEKLFF. Using reference TRBV19 and TRBJ1-4 for the parts outside the CDR3, the full variable domain is DGGITQSPKYLFRKEGQNVTLSCEQNLNHDAMYWYRQDPGQGLRLIYYSQIVNDFQKGDIAEGYSVSREKKESFPLTVTSAQKNPTAFYLCASSIGTIEKLFFGSGTQLSVL.

The chain carries TRBV25-1 and TRBJ1-2, with 7 bases fitting TRBD1. The CDR3 has 11 amino acids. Trimming removed 8 bases from V and 8 bases from J; junction bases left unmatched: 5. The germline V gene encodes CDR1 MGHDK and CDR2 SYGVNS. The CDR3 spells CASGWTGGYTF. The CDR3 DNA reads as TGTGCCAGCGGGTGGACAGGAGGCTACACCTTC.

The count of this clone is one. The chain joins TRBV5-1 to TRBJ2-7; the match to TRBD2 covers 10 bases. The junction had 13 bases not matched to a gene; V was cut back by 1 base and J by 6 bases. This CDR3 region has 17 residues. The germline V gene has CDR1 SGHRS and CDR2 YFSETQ. The CDR3 nucleotides are TGCGCCAGCAGCTTGCTCGCTAGCGGGAGCGCTCCGGCCGAGCAGTACTTC. It translates to CASSLLASGSAPAEQYF.